Below, one TCR beta chain is given with its context. Its target is unknown. These data are taken from a study of cytomegalovirus exposure and HLA in healthy donors. Findings of the study overall: Most TCR sequences were uncommon, yet certain public TCRs appeared in many donors. Cytomegalovirus association was listed for under 200 TCR beta chains.

It was the approximately 120-subject validation cohort, separate from the approximately 690-subject first cohort, to which the donors belonged. V lost 0 bases, J lost 7 bases, and 17 bases lay in between. The CDR3 covers 15 residues. Germline values: CDR1 SGHNT, CDR2 YYREEE (reference sequence). The protocol was immunoSEQ multiplex PCR, while the TCRdb copy is restricted to in-frame clones and leaves out a portion. The sample records about 150,000 clones, about 91% being singletons. Sequencing was done on a sample of PBMCs. The TCR originated in a woman aged 18-29 years in good health and CMV-seropositive. The J gene is TRBJ2-7, the V gene TRBV5-4; D perhaps matches TRBD1 (6 bases). The CDR3 nucleotides read TGTGCCAGCAGCTTGGGGGGCAGGGGTAACCTAGAGCAGTACTTC. Translating it yields CASSLGGRGNLEQYF.